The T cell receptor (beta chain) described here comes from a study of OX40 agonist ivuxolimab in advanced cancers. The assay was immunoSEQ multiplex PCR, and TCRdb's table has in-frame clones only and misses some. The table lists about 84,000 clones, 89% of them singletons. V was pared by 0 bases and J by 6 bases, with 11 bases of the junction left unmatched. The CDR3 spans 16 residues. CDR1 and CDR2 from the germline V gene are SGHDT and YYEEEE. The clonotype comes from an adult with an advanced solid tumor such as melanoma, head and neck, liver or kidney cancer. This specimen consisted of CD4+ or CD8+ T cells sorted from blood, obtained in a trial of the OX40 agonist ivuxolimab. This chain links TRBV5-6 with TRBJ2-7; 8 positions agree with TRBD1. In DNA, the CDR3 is TGTGCCAGCAGCTTGGAGATGACAGGGGACTTGGCCGAGCAGTACGTC. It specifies CASSLEMTGDLAEQYV.